The next 8 T cell receptor beta chains were all read from a single sample in a study of naive CD8 T cells in extremely preterm neonates (TCRdb year 2017). The method behind the library was the immunoSEQ multiplex PCR assay. The immuneACCESS repertoire file appears here via TCRdb, limited to in-frame rearrangements. These files lack a portion of the clones; in checked studies, under half of the deficit traces to unresolved V genes, and the cause of the others is not known. The sample has 4,000 to 5,000 clones on record, 95% to 98% of them singletons. The ten most abundant clones make up over 0.45% of the sample. Four to six elective full-term cesarean deliveries at about 36-41 weeks of gestation, with no labor and no rupture of membranes, were the source of the term cord blood. The sample consisted of naive CD8+ T cells from cord blood. Receptor source: a newborn in good health.

CDR3 coding DNA: TGTGCCAGCAGTTTATCGCCACAGGGGGTTCCCTATGGCTACACCTTC. This sequence encodes CASSLSPQGVPYGYTF. The chain employs TRBV27 and TRBJ1-2; 8 bases align to TRBD1. Trimming cost V 0 bases and J 4 bases; bases outside gene matches: 7. The CDR3 spans 16 residues. The germline V gene has CDR1 MNHEY and CDR2 SMNVEV (reference sequence).

This chain joins TRBV10-2 and TRBJ2-7, with a possible D match to TRBD1 (6 bases). V gave up 3 bases and J gave up 4 bases, with 7 bases separating them. In germline, CDR1 is WSHSY, CDR2 SAAADI. The CDR3 runs to 12 residues. CDR3 loop: CASSDRGYEQYF. CDR3 sequence (DNA): TGCGCCAGCAGTGACAGGGGTTACGAGCAGTACTTC.

V usage is TRBV11-2 and J usage is TRBJ2-3; TRBD1 matches 8 bases. From germline, CDR1 is SGHAT and CDR2 FQNNGV. Trimming at V came to 5 bases and at J to 2 bases, leaving 9 bases not matched to a gene. The CDR3 extends over 16 amino acids. The CDR3 protein is CASSKIRDRFTDTQYF. CDR3 nucleotide sequence: TGTGCCAGCAGCAAGATCCGGGACAGGTTCACAGATACGCAGTATTTT. The complete variable domain, with remaining parts taken from reference TRBV11-2 and TRBJ2-3, reads EAGVAQSPRYKIIEKRQSVAFWCNPISGHATLYWYQQILGQGPKLLIQFQNNGVVDDSQLPKDRFSAERLKGVDSTLKIQPAKLEDSAVYLCASSKIRDRFTDTQYFGPGTRLTVL.

The chain uses TRBV5-1 and TRBJ2-3; D is perhaps TRBD1 (6 bases). Germline V gene lookup returns CDR1 SGHRS and CDR2 YFSETQ. The V end lost 4 bases, the J end lost 0 bases, and 18 bases lay between the germline ends. The CDR3 has 17 amino acids. As DNA, the CDR3 is TGCGCCAGCAGCCACCCCCAACAGGGCCTCAGCACAGATACGCAGTATTTT. Protein: CASSHPQQGLSTDTQYF.

V gene TRBV7-9 combines with J gene TRBJ2-1, with D possibly being TRBD2 (5 bases). Deletions cut 5 bases from V and 7 bases from J, with 18 bases between. Germline CDR1 reads SEHNR; CDR2 reads FQNEAQ (reference sequence). The CDR3 has 15 residues. The CDR3 protein is CASSPSGEGVNEQFF. CDR3 nucleotide sequence: TGTGCCAGCAGCCCATCAGGAGAGGGAGTTAATGAGCAGTTCTTC. Based on the CDR3 plus reference TRBV7-9 and TRBJ2-1, the full variable domain is DTGVSQNPRHKITKRGQNVTFRCDPISEHNRLYWYRQTLGQGPEFLTYFQNEAQLEKSRLLSDRFSAERPKGSFSTLEIQRTEQGDSAMYLCASSPSGEGVNEQFFGPGTRLTVL.

The chain joins TRBV5-1 to TRBJ2-1; D possibly corresponds to TRBD1 (5 bases). Per the germline V gene, CDR1 is SGHRS and CDR2 is YFSETQ. V dropped 2 bases and J dropped 9 bases, with 6 bases sitting between them. This CDR3 is built from 11 residues. The CDR3 sequence: CASSLGVEQFF. In nucleotides, the CDR3 is TGCGCCAGCAGCTTAGGGGTTGAGCAGTTCTTC.

The rearrangement joins TRBV2 to TRBJ1-3; D perhaps matches TRBD1 (6 bases). V lost 7 bases to trimming and J lost 4 bases, with 14 bases between them. Germline CDR1 SNHLY, CDR2 FYNNEI. The CDR3 is 14 amino acids. CDR3 residues: CASTEGGTGNTIYF. CDR3 sequence (DNA): TGTGCCAGCACCGAGGGGGGGACCGGAAACACCATATATTTT.

Only one count was recorded for this clone. The rearrangement links TRBV19 to TRBJ1-5, with 8 bases aligning to TRBD1. V was pared by 6 bases and J by 2 bases, with 18 bases of the junction left unmatched. The CDR3 is 19 amino acids. Germline V gives CDR1 LNHDA, CDR2 SQIVND (reference sequence). CDR3 bases: TGTGCCAGTAGCCTTACGAGGCCAGGGGGCGTTTCGGGCAATCAGCCCCAGCATTTT. Translation: CASSLTRPGGVSGNQPQHF.